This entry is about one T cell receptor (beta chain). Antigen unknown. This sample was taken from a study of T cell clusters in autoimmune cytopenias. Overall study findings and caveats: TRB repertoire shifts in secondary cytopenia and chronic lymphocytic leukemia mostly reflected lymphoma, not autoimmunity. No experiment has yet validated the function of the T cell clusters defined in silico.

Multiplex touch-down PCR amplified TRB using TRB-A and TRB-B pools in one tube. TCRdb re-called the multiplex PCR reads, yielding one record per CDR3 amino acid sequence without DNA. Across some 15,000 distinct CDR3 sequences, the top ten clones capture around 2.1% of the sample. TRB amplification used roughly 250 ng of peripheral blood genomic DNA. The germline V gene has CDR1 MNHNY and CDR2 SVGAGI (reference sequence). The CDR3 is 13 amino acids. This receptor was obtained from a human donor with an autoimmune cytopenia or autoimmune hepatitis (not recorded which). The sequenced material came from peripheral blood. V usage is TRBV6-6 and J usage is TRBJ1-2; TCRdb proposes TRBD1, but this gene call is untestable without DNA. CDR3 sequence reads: CACSEGGAYGYTF.